This TCR beta chain was documented in a study of Ad26.COV2.S vaccination and SARS-CoV-2 variants (dated by TCRdb to about 2021). A note on the overall study: TCRbeta repertoire sequencing served as the tool for gauging how specific and how broad the SARS-CoV-2-reactive T cell receptors were following Ad26.COV2.S vaccination. A total of 32 samples were included in the TCR-sequenced set, comprising 19 Ad26.COV2.S vaccine recipients, 5 placebo recipients and 8 SARS-CoV-2 convalescent individuals. The research as a whole found: Spike-specific TCR breadth was higher in Ad26.COV2.S recipients than in placebo recipients (P = 0.0014). The authors noted that the TCR breadth and depth analyses may have underestimated total T cell responses. After vaccination, spike-specific CD8+ and CD4+ T cell responses were reported to show substantial breadth. Vaccine and placebo recipients had similar non-spike TCR breadth, a finding consistent with the vaccine containing only spike.

For CDR1 and CDR2, the germline V gene lists MGHRA and YSYEKL. The CDR3 spans 17 residues, from the cysteine through the phenylalanine. CDR3 DNA is the only sequence kept; it has 51 bases, read in frame from the first base. Trimming removed 1 base from V and 2 bases from J; the gene matches leave 10 bases unexplained. The immunoSEQ Assay was the method used to sequence TCRbeta CDR3 regions. After extraction, genomic DNA underwent amplification by bias-controlled multiplex PCR, followed by high-throughput sequencing. On the authors' methods: Collapsing and filtering of sequences were performed to quantify the absolute abundance of each unique TCRbeta CDR3 region. T cell fraction was estimated by normalizing TCRbeta template counts to usable DNA, which was measured by amplifying reference genes present in all nucleated cells. Repertoire TCRs were annotated as SARS-CoV-2-specific when V gene, CDR3 amino acid sequence and J gene were exactly matched to a known reactive TCR set. The reference SARS-CoV-2 TCR set was obtained from MIRA and was filtered for enrichment in COVID-19-positive ImmuneCODE repertoires, whereby public or cross-reactive TCRs were removed. Using the MIRA antigens, annotated TCRs were further analysed by specific ORF or by position within an ORF. Depth was the summed frequency of annotated unique rearrangements, while breadth was defined as annotated unique rearrangements over total unique productive rearrangements. TCR breadth was compared between groups using two-sided Wilcoxon rank-sum tests. Entries here come from immuneACCESS through TCRdb and include only in-frame sequences with V and J called. Some clones fail to appear in such tables; in the studies checked, an unresolved V gene covers under half of the shortfall, and the cause of the remainder is unknown. The V and J calls and clone size were taken over from that table, and D and trimming were inferred from the DNA. A total of roughly 150,000 clones appear in this sample, 86% of them only once. About 5% of the sample belongs to the ten largest clones.

As regards this clone: Its antigen target is currently unknown. The record has no base qualities; no much larger clone is one base away.

Taken with the paper, the label for time point translates to: individuals recovered from natural SARS-CoV-2 infection. The TCR sequence derives from a human donor who had recovered from COVID-19. Rearrangement joined TRBV4-1 to TRBJ1-2, with 7 central nucleotides matching TRBD1. This sample comprised peripheral blood, obtained after recovery from COVID-19. The DNA sequence is as follows: TGCGCCAGCAGCCAAGTGGGTGACAGGGTGAGAAACTATGGCTACACCTTC. This is translated as CASSQVGDRVRNYGYTF.